The table lists the clone carrying this TCR beta chain with a few counts. The protocol was immunoSEQ multiplex PCR, while the TCRdb copy is restricted to in-frame clones and leaves out a portion. This table has a few hundred thousand clones, approximately 89% appearing once. This sample stems from a study of blood T cell repertoires in COVID-19. As for the study in general: T cells, B-cell-depleted T cells, or PBMCs provided the cDNA or gDNA that served as material.

The V end lost 5 bases, the J end lost 2 bases, and 11 bases lay between the germline ends. The CDR3 is 13 amino acids. CDR1 is SGHDT and CDR2 is YYEEEE in the germline V gene. This chain joins TRBV5-6 and TRBJ2-7, with D maybe TRBD1 (6 bases). The receptor was derived from a woman between 25 and 40 years old with COVID-19, enrolled during active disease. Input material: peripheral blood. The CDR3: CASSPGQPYEQYF. The CDR3 region has the DNA TGTGCCAGCAGTCCTGGACAGCCCTACGAGCAGTACTTC.